The T cell receptor beta chain under discussion was sequenced for a study of T cell responses to AZD1222 COVID-19 vaccine. Findings and limits, study-wide: Nearly half of the spike-specific TCRs reportedly recognize variant regions that carry no mutations. Across the whole spike, CD4 TCRs peaked at regions 160-218 and 743-854.

Germline V lookup: CDR1 SGHKS, CDR2 YYEKEE (reference sequence). The CDR3 is 15 residues long. V dropped 4 bases and J dropped 0 bases, with 11 bases sitting between them. As for this clone: Its target is unknown.

TCRdb keeps only in-frame clones here, not all; method: immunoSEQ multiplex PCR. Counted here are 100,000 to 150,000 clones, approximately 85% occurring once; the ten biggest clones make up 7.9%. This chain connects TRBV5-5 to TRBJ1-3, with D perhaps TRBD1 (5 bases). This TCR was sampled from an adult who received the MenACWY meningococcal vaccine as a control. The material was peripheral blood, obtained 28 days after the second dose of the MenACWY control vaccine. CDR3 in DNA: TGTGCCAGCAGCACGACAGCGAGCTCTGGAAACACCATATATTTT. Encoded protein: CASSTTASSGNTIYF.